The subject of this entry is one T cell receptor beta chain. This specimen belongs to a study of blood T cell repertoires in COVID-19. Study at large: T cells, B-cell-depleted T cells, or PBMCs supplied cDNA or gDNA.

Looked up from germline, CDR1 is MDHEN and CDR2 is SYDVKM. The CDR3 runs 16 residues. Trimming took 6 bases from V and 0 from J; bases not matched to a gene: 5. Repertoires were generated with immunoSEQ multiplex PCR, while TCRdb's copy carries only in-frame clones and drops some. The sample consists of 200,000 or so clones, roughly four fifths of them appearing once. The source of this sequence is a woman aged 80 or over with COVID-19, enrolled during active disease. Specimen: peripheral blood. This sequence joins TRBV28 and TRBJ1-5; 10 bases line up with TRBD1. The CDR3 DNA is TGTGCCAGCAGGCTCCGGGACAGGGGTAGCAATCAGCCCCAGCATTTT. It specifies CASRLRDRGSNQPQHF.